This T cell receptor (beta chain) was observed in a study of shared clonotypes between healthy human individuals. Findings and limits, study-wide: A handful of donors shared approximately 5% of their naive CD4 clonotypes.

On this clone itself: The antigen is unknown.

The CDR3 contains 13 residues. Trimming removed 11 bases from V and 7 bases from J, with 21 bases in between. Per the germline V gene, CDR1 is MNHEY and CDR2 is SMNVEV (reference sequence). Sequencing used immunoSEQ multiplex PCR; TCRdb keeps in-frame clones, though not all of them. The sample contains approximately 330,000 clones, less than 75% of which appear only once. The source material was memory CD4+ T cells sorted from blood. Subset in this sample: CD45RA-negative fraction. The chain is built from TRBV27 and TRBJ2-7; no firm D call. The source is a young man in good health. The CDR3 DNA follows: TGTGCCTATCCCGCCGGGCTAGTGTTGGAGCAGTACTTC. Amino acid sequence: CAYPAGLVLEQYF.